This is a list of T cell receptor beta chains from one sample in a study of cytomegalovirus exposure and HLA in healthy donors. Sequencing was performed with immunoSEQ multiplex PCR; in TCRdb, only in-frame clones are kept and a portion is missing. The table lists 65,000 to 75,000 clones, 94% of them singletons. The specimen was PBMCs. The receptors shown here come from a woman aged 18-29 years in good health and CMV-seropositive. The CDR3 runs from the conserved cysteine through the conserved F or W. A D gene is named only where the DNA matches it firmly. Expanded clones get a size class; other rows say once, few or many, or leave the size out.

>.|TRBV2|TRBD1|TRBJ2-7
TGTGCCAGCAGTCCTGGACAGGGAGGTGTATACGAGCAGTACTTC
CASSPGQGGVYEQYF
>.|TRBV13|.|TRBJ2-7
TGTGCCAGCAGCCCCGGACTGAACTCCTACGAGCAGTACTTC
CASSPGLNSYEQYF
>.|TRBV28|.|TRBJ1-4
TGTGCCAGCAGCCCGGGGGACTATAATGAAAAACTGTTTTTT
CASSPGDYNEKLFF
>.|TRBV4-2|.|TRBJ2-3
TGTGCCAGCAGCCAGCCACTCGGGGATACGCAGTATTTT
CASSQPLGDTQYF
>.|TRBV5-5|.|TRBJ1-2
TGTGCCAGCAGCTTGGATCCAGGGAACTATGGCTACACCTTC
CASSLDPGNYGYTF
>.|TRBV5-5|.|TRBJ2-5
TGTGCCAGCAGCTTAGAATTGGGAGTGGAGACCCAGTACTTC
CASSLELGVETQYF
>.|TRBV28|TRBD1|TRBJ2-3
TGTGCCAGCAGTTCCGGACAGGGGGGAGATACGCAGTATTTT
CASSSGQGGDTQYF
>.|TRBV7-8|TRBD1|TRBJ1-5
TGTGCCAGCAGCTTAAAGGGACAGGGAGTGGGTCAGCCCCAGCATTTT
CASSLKGQGVGQPQHF
>.|TRBV5-1|TRBD2|TRBJ2-7
TGCGCCAGCAGCCCAGGGACGGACGGGAGGGGACAGTACTTC
CASSPGTDGRGQYF
>.|TRBV4-1|.|TRBJ1-1
TGCGCCAGCAGCCAGGGCGCGGACTTAACTGTTGAAGCTTTCTTT
CASSQGADLTVEAFF
>.|TRBV10-3|.|TRBJ1-3
TGTGCCATCAGTGCAGGGGCGGGAAACACCATATATTTT
CAISAGAGNTIYF
>.|TRBV4-1|TRBD1|TRBJ1-2
TGCGCCAGCAGCCAAGAACCATCGACAGGGGGGAACTATGGCTACACCTTC
CASSQEPSTGGNYGYTF
>.|TRBV6-1|.|TRBJ2-5
TGTGCCAGCAGTGAAGTTGGACTTCAAGAGACCCAGTACTTC
CASSEVGLQETQYF
>once|TRBV27|TRBD2|TRBJ2-1
TGTGCCAGCCCCGAAGGCAGCGGGGAAGATGCCTCCTACAATGAGCAGTTCTTC
CASPEGSGEDASYNEQFF
>few|TRBV15|.|TRBJ2-1
TGTGCCACCAGCAGAGATCGAGGGTACAATGAGCAGTTCTTC
CATSRDRGYNEQFF
>.|TRBV6-1|TRBD2|TRBJ2-7
TGTGCCAGCACCTGGGCTAGCGGGGATTACGAGCAGTACTTC
CASTWASGDYEQYF
>.|TRBV19|.|TRBJ1-2
TGTGCCAGTAGAGCTATCCAGGGGAACTATGGCTACACCTTC
CASRAIQGNYGYTF
>once|TRBV29-1|.|TRBJ2-1
TGCAGCGTTGAAGCCGAAGGACGCAGGGCGGTGTTCTTC
CSVEAEGRRAVFF
>.|TRBV10-3|TRBD1|TRBJ2-1
TGTGCCATCAGTGACAGGGGGCTGTACAATGAGCAGTTCTTC
CAISDRGLYNEQFF
>.|TRBV18|TRBD2|TRBJ2-7
TGTGCCAGCTCACAAAATACCGGGACTAGCAACGAGCAGTACTTC
CASSQNTGTSNEQYF
>.|TRBV4-1|.|TRBJ1-4
TGCGCCAGCAGCGAACTTGCAACTAATGAAAAACTGTTTTTT
CASSELATNEKLFF
>.|TRBV19|.|TRBJ2-2
TGTGCCAGTAGTATCGGGGGGCGCGTCGCGAACACCGGGGAGCTGTTTTTT
CASSIGGRVANTGELFF
>.|TRBV10-1|.|TRBJ2-7
TGCGCCAGCAGCCTTAACGCCGGGAGTAAGAGGGTCGAGCAGTACTTC
CASSLNAGSKRVEQYF
>.|TRBV9|TRBD2|TRBJ2-7
TGTGCCAGCAGCGTAGGGGCGGGAGAGTACGACGAGCAGTACTTC
CASSVGAGEYDEQYF
>.|TRBV10-3|TRBD1|TRBJ1-1
TGTGCCATCAGTGTTAGGGGGCACACTGAAGCTTTCTTT
CAISVRGHTEAFF
>once|TRBV2|.|TRBJ1-2
TGTGCCAGCAGAGAAGGAGGGTCACTTGACTATGGCTACACCTTC
CASREGGSLDYGYTF
>.|TRBV6-5|.|TRBJ1-2
TGTGCCAGCAGCCCCGACAGGAGTTATGGCTACACCTTC
CASSPDRSYGYTF
>.|TRBV7-9|.|TRBJ1-2
TGTGCCAGCAGCTTAGTCTGGCGGGATGGCTACACCTTC
CASSLVWRDGYTF
>once|TRBV7-2|.|TRBJ2-5
TGTGCCAGCAGCTTAGGCCAGGGAAAAGAGACCCAGTACTTC
CASSLGQGKETQYF
>.|TRBV2|TRBD1|TRBJ1-1
TGTGCCAGCAGATGGGACAGGGGAGGGACTGAAGCTTTCTTT
CASRWDRGGTEAFF
>once|TRBV6-9|.|TRBJ2-5
TGTGCCAGCCGCCTAGCGAGACAAGAGACCCAGTACTTC
CASRLARQETQYF
>.|TRBV7-2|TRBD1|TRBJ2-1
TGTGCCAGCAGCCAGGGACAGGACTCCGGTGAGCAGTTCTTC
CASSQGQDSGEQFF
>.|TRBV7-6|TRBD1|TRBJ1-1
TGTGCCAGCAGCCAGGACAGGGGCGATGAAGCTTTCTTT
CASSQDRGDEAFF
>.|TRBV28|.|TRBJ1-5
TGTGCCAGCAGTTCGGATTCAGGGAATCAGCCCCAGCATTTT
CASSSDSGNQPQHF
>.|TRBV7-8|.|TRBJ1-4
TGTGCCAGCAGCTTATCGGGAAGAACTAATGAAAAACTGTTTTTT
CASSLSGRTNEKLFF
>.|TRBV4-1|TRBD1|TRBJ1-2
TGCGCCAGCAGCCAGTACCATGGACAGGGCATCTATGGCTACACCTTC
CASSQYHGQGIYGYTF
>.|TRBV7-9|.|TRBJ2-7
TGTGCCAGCAGCTTAATGGGAGGATACGAGCAGTACTTC
CASSLMGGYEQYF
>.|TRBV7-3|.|TRBJ1-1
TGTGCCAGCAGCTTAAATAGGGAGGTTGAAGCTTTCTTT
CASSLNREVEAFF
>.|TRBV11-2|TRBD1|TRBJ1-2
TGTGCCAGCAGCTTTGTATTATGGCCATGGACAGGGATCGATGGCTACACCTTC
CASSFVLWPWTGIDGYTF
>.|TRBV2|.|TRBJ1-5
TGTGCCAGCAGTGAGCAGGGTGGTCAGCCCCAGCATTTT
CASSEQGGQPQHF
>.|TRBV4-1|.|TRBJ1-2
TGCGCCAGCAGCCAAGTTTTAGGGGGAGTCTATGGCTACACCTTC
CASSQVLGGVYGYTF
>once|TRBV11-2|.|TRBJ1-4
TGTGCCAGCAGCTTAGTCCCCCTACGGAACAGGGTGAATGAAAAACTGTTTTTT
CASSLVPLRNRVNEKLFF
>few|TRBV2|TRBD1|TRBJ1-2
TGTGCCAGCAGAGGACAGGGGGTGCGGTATGGCTACACCTTC
CASRGQGVRYGYTF
>.|TRBV4-1|TRBD2|TRBJ2-1
TGCGCCAGCAGCCAAGATGTAGCGGGGTACAATGAGCAGTTCTTC
CASSQDVAGYNEQFF
>.|TRBV9|TRBD2|TRBJ2-7
TGTGCCAGCAGCCCCGGGACTAGCGGCACCTACGAGCAGTACTTC
CASSPGTSGTYEQYF
>few|TRBV5-1|.|TRBJ1-4
TGCGCCAGCAGCTTGGCTGGGAGGGATAATGAAAAACTGTTTTTT
CASSLAGRDNEKLFF
>.|TRBV11-1|TRBD1|TRBJ1-4
TGTGCCAGCACCCGTGGACAGGCCGATAATGAAAAACTGTTTTTT
CASTRGQADNEKLFF
>.|TRBV6-6|TRBD2|TRBJ2-1
TGTGCCAGCAGTGACTTGACTAGCGGGAGCAACAATGAGCAGTTCTTC
CASSDLTSGSNNEQFF
>.|TRBV5-6|TRBD2|TRBJ2-7
TGTGCCAGCAGCCTACGACTGGCTAGCGGGAATCATGCCGAGCAGTACTTC
CASSLRLASGNHAEQYF
>.|TRBV28|.|TRBJ2-2
TGTGCCAGCAGTTGGGGGACTCTCGTGGTCACCGGGGAGCTGTTTTTT
CASSWGTLVVTGELFF
>.|TRBV28|.|TRBJ2-7
TGTGCCAGCGTGAAACAGGGTACGACCTACGAGCAGTACTTC
CASVKQGTTYEQYF
>.|TRBV6-1|.|TRBJ1-5
TGTGCCAGCAGTATTGTCGAGCATCAGCCCCAGCATTTT
CASSIVEHQPQHF
>.|TRBV14|.|TRBJ2-2
TGTGCCAGCAGCCAAGATCTTTTGCGGAAGAACACCGGGGAGCTGTTTTTT
CASSQDLLRKNTGELFF
>.|TRBV19|.|TRBJ1-5
TGTGCCAGTAGTAACCACAGGGATCAGCCCCAGCATTTT
CASSNHRDQPQHF
>.|TRBV10-2|TRBD1|TRBJ1-2
TGCGCCAGCAGTGAGGGGACAGGGGTTTCGGGAGGCTACACCTTC
CASSEGTGVSGGYTF
>.|TRBV28|.|TRBJ1-2
TGTGCCAGCCGGCCCGGGGGGGCCTATGGCTACACCTTC
CASRPGGAYGYTF
>.|TRBV15|TRBD2|TRBJ2-1
TGTGCCACCAGCTTCGCGGTCGGGACTAGTGTTGGCAATGAGCAGTTCTTC
CATSFAVGTSVGNEQFF
>.|TRBV19|.|TRBJ1-5
TGTGCCAGTAGTATTGGGAGTGACAATCAGCCCCAGCATTTT
CASSIGSDNQPQHF
>.|TRBV29-1|TRBD1|TRBJ2-7
TGCAGCGTTGACGAACTGGGACAGGGCTACGAGCAGTACTTC
CSVDELGQGYEQYF